This passage covers 6 T cell receptor beta chains from one sample sequenced in a study of T-cell reconstitution after alpha-beta-depleted transplantation in children. Molecular barcoding with unique molecular identifiers was used for the TCRbeta library. TCRdb re-called the PCR reads through MiXCR, storing one row per CDR3 protein. The sample has some 600,000 distinct CDR3 sequences; under 15% are singletons. Sequencing was performed on PBMCs, mostly from graft donor cells, taken 360 days after TCRalphabeta/CD19-depleted stem cell transplant. These receptors originate from a male patient younger than 18 who had a stem cell transplant for acute myeloid leukemia, so the T cells may come from the graft donor.

The chain employs TRBV20-1 and TRBJ2-7; 10 positions match TRBD2. CDR1 is DFQATT and CDR2 is SNEGSKA in the germline V gene (reference sequence). With V trimmed by 2 bases and J by 6 bases, 7 bases remained unmatched. The CDR3 has 14 amino acids. The CDR3 DNA follows: TGCAGTGCTAGACCACTAGCGGGGAAGTCCGAGCAGTACTTC. Amino acids: CSARPLAGKSEQYF.

This clonotype was seen more than once but under ten times. V usage is TRBV12-3 or TRBV12-4 and J usage is TRBJ2-7; TRBD1 might be the D (6 bases). This CDR3 comprises 14 residues. V was clipped by 5 bases and J by 2 bases, with 13 bases between them. In nucleotides, the CDR3 is TGTGCCAGCAGTCCACAGGGTGTAACCTACGAGCAGTACTTC. This encodes CASSPQGVTYEQYF.

There are a few counts of this clonotype. This chain connects TRBV28 to TRBJ2-5, with TRBD2 matching 10 bases. This CDR3 is 16 amino acids long. Germline lookup yields CDR1 MDHEN and CDR2 SYDVKM. With 2 bases clipped from V and 5 bases from J, the junction kept 8 bases outside the gene matches. CDR3 DNA sequence: TGTGCCAGCAGTTTACTTCTAGCGGGAGCGTCGGAGACCCAGTACTTC. Translated, it gives CASSLLLAGASETQYF.

This clonotype was seen a few times. J is TRBJ2-6 and V is TRBV20-1; D unclear. Germline-derived CDR1 and CDR2 are DFQATT and SNEGSKA (reference sequence). V was shortened by 5 bases and J by 4 bases, with 6 bases between the two germline ends. This CDR3 contains 12 residues. In nucleotides, the CDR3 is TGCAGTGCTCAGCCAGGGGCCAACGTCCTGACTTTC. Encoded protein: CSAQPGANVLTF.

The chain couples TRBV20-1 to TRBJ2-5; the match to TRBD1 covers 12 bases. There are 16 residues in the CDR3. Germline-derived CDR1 and CDR2 are DFQATT and SNEGSKA (reference sequence). V trimming: 0 bases; J trimming: 3 bases; junction bases outside the gene matches: 5. For the CDR3, the DNA is TGCAGTGCTAGAGATAGGGACAGGGGGCGGGAAGAGACCCAGTACTTC. Its translation is CSARDRDRGREETQYF.

This clonotype was found a few times. The V and J genes are TRBV25-1 and TRBJ2-1; 11 bases are a match to TRBD2. The CDR3 sequence is 18 residues long. Germline V CDR1 and CDR2: MGHDK, SYGVNS. Unmatched junction bases numbered 7, after V lost 1 base and J lost 2 bases. CDR3 loop: CASSELEASGRTYNEQFF. The CDR3 coding sequence is TGTGCCAGCAGTGAATTGGAGGCTAGCGGGAGGACCTACAATGAGCAGTTCTTC.